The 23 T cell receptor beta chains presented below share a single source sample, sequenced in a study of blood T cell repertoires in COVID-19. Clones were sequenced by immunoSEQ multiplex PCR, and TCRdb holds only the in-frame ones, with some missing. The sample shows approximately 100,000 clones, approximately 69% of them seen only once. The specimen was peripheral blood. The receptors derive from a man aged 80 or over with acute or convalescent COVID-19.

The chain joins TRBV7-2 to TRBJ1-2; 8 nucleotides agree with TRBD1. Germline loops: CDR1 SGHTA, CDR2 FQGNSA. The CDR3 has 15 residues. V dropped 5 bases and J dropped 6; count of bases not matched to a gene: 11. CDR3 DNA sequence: TGTGCCAGCAGCCCCGCTCGGGGGACAGGAAATGGCTACACCTTC. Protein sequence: CASSPARGTGNGYTF.

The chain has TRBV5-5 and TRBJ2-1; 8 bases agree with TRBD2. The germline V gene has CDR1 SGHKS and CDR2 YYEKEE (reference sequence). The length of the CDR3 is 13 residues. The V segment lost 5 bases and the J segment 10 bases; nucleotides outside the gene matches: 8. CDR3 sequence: CASSRGLAQEQFF. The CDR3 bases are TGTGCCAGCAGTCGTGGACTAGCCCAGGAGCAGTTCTTC. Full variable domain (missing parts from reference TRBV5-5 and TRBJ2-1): DAGVTQSPTHLIKTRGQQVTLRCSPISGHKSVSWYQQVLGQGPQFIFQYYEKEERGRGNFPDRFSARQFPNYSSELNVNALLLGDSALYLCASSRGLAQEQFFGPGTRLTVL.

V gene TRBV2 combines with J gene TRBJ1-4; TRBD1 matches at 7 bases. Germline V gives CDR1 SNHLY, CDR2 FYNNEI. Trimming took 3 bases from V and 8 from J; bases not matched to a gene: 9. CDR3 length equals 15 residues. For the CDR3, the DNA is TGTGCCAGCAGTGATTCGAGACAGGGATACGAAAAACTGTTTTTT. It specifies CASSDSRQGYEKLFF.

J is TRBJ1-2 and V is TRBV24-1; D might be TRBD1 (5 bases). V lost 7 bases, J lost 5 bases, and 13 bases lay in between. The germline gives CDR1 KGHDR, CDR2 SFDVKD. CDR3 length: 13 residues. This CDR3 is CATSDTTGYGYTF. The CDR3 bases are TGTGCCACCAGCGATACCACAGGATATGGCTACACCTTC.

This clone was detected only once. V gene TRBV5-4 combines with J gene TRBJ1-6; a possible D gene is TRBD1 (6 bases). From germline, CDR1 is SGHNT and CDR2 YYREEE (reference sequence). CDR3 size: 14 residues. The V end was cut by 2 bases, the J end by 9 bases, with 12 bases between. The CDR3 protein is CASSFGTLLSPLHF. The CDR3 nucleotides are TGTGCCAGCAGCTTCGGGACACTCCTTTCACCCCTCCACTTT.

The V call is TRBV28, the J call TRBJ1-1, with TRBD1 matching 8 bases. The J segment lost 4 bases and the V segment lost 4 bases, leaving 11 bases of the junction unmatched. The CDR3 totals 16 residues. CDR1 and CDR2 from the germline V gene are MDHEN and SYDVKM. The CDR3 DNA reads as TGTGCCAGCAGTTCACCGGACAGGGCGAAGGGCACTGAAGCTTTCTTT. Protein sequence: CASSSPDRAKGTEAFF.

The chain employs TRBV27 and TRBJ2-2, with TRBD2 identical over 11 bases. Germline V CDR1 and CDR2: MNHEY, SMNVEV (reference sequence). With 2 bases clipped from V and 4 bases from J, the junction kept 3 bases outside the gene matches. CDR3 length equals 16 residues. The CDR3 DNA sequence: TGTGCCAGCAGTTTAAGGGGACTAGCGGCCACCGGGGAGCTGTTTTTT. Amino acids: CASSLRGLAATGELFF.

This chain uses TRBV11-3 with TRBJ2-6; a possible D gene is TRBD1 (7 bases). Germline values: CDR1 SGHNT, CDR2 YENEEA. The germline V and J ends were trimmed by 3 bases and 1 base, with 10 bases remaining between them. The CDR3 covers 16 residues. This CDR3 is CASSLAGGSGANVLTF. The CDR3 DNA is TGTGCCAGCAGCTTGGCAGGGGGGTCTGGGGCCAACGTCCTGACTTTC.

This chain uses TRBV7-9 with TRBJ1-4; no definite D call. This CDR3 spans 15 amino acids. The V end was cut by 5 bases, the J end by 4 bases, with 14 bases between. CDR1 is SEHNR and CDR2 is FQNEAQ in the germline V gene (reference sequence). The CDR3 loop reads CASSPRGGGNEKLFF. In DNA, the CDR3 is TGTGCCAGCAGCCCCCGGGGAGGCGGTAATGAAAAACTGTTTTTT.

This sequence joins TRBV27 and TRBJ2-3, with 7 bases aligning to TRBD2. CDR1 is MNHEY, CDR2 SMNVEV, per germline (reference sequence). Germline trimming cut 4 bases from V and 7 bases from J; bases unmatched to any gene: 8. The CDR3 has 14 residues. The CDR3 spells CASSWASGVYTQYF. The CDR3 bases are TGTGCCAGCAGTTGGGCTAGCGGAGTCTATACGCAGTATTTT.

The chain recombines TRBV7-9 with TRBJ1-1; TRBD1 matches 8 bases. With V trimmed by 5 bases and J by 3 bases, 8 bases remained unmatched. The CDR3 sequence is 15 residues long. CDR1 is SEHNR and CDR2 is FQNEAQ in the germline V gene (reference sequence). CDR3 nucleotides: TGTGCCAGCAGCCTAGGACAGGGTTGGGACACTGAAGCTTTCTTT. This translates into CASSLGQGWDTEAFF.

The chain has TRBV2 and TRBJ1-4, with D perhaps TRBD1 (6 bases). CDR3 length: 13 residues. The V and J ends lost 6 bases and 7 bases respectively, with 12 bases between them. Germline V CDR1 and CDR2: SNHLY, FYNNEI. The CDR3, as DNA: TGTGCCAGCAGGGACAGACCCCTTGAAAAACTGTTTTTT. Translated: CASRDRPLEKLFF.

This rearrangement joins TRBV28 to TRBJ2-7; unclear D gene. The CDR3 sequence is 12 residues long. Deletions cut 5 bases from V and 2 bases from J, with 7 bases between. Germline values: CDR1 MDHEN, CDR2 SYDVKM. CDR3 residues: CASSTNAYEQYF. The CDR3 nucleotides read TGTGCCAGCAGTACTAACGCCTACGAGCAGTACTTC.

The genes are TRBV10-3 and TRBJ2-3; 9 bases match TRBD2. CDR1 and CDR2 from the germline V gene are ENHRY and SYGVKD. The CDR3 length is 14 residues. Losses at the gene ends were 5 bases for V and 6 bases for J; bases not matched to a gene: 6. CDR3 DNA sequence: TGTGCCATCAGTTCCGGGACTAGCAAGGATACGCAGTATTTT. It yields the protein CAISSGTSKDTQYF.

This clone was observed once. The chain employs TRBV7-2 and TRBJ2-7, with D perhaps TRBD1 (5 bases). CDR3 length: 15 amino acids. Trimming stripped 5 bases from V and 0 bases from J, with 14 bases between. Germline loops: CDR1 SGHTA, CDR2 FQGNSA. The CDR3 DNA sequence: TGTGCCAGCAGCCCTGGGCCAGGGATCTCCTACGAGCAGTACTTC. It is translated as CASSPGPGISYEQYF.

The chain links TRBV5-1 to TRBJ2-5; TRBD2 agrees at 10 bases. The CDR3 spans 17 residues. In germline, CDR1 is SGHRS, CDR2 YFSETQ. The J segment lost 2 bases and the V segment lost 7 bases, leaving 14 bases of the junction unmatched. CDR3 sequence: CASRVGLAVGLQETQYF. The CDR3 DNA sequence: TGCGCCAGCCGGGTAGGACTAGCGGTAGGATTACAAGAGACCCAGTACTTC.

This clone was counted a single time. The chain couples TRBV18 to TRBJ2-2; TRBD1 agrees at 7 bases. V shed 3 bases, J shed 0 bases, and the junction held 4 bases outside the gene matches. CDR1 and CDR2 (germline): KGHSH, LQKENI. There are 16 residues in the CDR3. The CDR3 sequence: CASSPRGTANTGELFF. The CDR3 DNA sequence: TGTGCCAGCTCACCCAGGGGGACAGCGAACACCGGGGAGCTGTTTTTT.

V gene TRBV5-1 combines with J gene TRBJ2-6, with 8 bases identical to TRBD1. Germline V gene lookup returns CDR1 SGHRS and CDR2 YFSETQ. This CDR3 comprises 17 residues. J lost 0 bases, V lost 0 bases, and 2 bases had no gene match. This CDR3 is CASSLGQGSSGANVLTF. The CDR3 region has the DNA TGCGCCAGCAGCTTGGGACAGGGGAGCTCTGGGGCCAACGTCCTGACTTTC.

In nucleotides, the CDR3 is TGTGCCAGCTCGGGAGCGGCTAATGAAAAACTGTTTTTT. Its protein product is CASSGAANEKLFF. The chain recombines TRBV2 with TRBJ1-4; D is unresolved. The germline CDR1 and CDR2 sequences are SNHLY and FYNNEI. The CDR3 extends over 13 amino acids. The V gene lost 8 bases and the J gene lost 3 bases, with 10 bases spanning the gap.

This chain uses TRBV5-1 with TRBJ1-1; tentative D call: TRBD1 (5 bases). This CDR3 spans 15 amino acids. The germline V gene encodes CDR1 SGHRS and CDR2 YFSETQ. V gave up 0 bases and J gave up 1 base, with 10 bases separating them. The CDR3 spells CASSLVGQGNTEAFF. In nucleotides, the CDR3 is TGCGCCAGCAGCTTGGTTGGGCAGGGGAACACTGAAGCTTTCTTT.

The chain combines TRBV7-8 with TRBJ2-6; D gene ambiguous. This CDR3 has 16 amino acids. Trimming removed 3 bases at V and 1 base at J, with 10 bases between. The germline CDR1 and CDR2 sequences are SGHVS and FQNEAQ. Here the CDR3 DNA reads TGTGCCAGCAGCTTGTCGACGACTTCTGGGGCCAACGTCCTGACTTTC. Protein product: CASSLSTTSGANVLTF.

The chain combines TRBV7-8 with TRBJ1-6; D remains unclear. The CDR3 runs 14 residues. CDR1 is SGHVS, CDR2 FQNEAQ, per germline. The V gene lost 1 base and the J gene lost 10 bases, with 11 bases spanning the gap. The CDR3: CASSLDRGGSPLHF. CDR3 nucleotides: TGTGCCAGCAGCTTAGATCGGGGTGGGTCACCCCTCCACTTT.

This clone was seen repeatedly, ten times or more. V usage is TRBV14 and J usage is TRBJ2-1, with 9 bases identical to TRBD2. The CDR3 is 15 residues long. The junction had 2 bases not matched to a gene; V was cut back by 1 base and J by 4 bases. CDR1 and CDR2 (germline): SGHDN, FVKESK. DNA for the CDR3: TGTGCCAGCAGCCAAGGCGGGAGGGTGTACAATGAGCAGTTCTTC. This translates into CASSQGGRVYNEQFF.